This T cell receptor beta chain was observed in a study of T cells expressing NK-cell markers. Study in general: The TCR beta repertoires originated in sorted CD3+CD56+NKG2C+, CD3+CD56+NKG2C- and CD3+CD56-NKG2C+ T cells. The sequencing cohort of eight donors included seven HCMV-seropositive individuals and one seronegative individual.

With respect to this clonotype: What it recognizes is unknown.

Study outcomes and limitations: Expanded NKG2C+ T cell clones had unclear HCMV specificity.

UMIs were included in TCR beta cDNA generated by 5'RACE template switching. Following a re-call of the 5' RACE reads, TCRdb has one entry per CDR3 protein and lacks DNA. The ten top clones account for 1.4%, within a sample of some 440,000 distinct CDR3 sequences. Per the germline V gene, CDR1 is MNHEY and CDR2 is SVGAGI. The CDR3 totals 16 residues. The sequencing input was blood T cells: a sorted CD56 or NKG2C T cell subset, CD4+ or CD8+ T cells, or bulk PBMC T cells (not recorded which). The source is a woman aged 45 to 65 in good health. The chain joins TRBV6-5 to TRBJ2-5; TCRdb returns TRBD1, unconfirmable since there is no DNA. The CDR3 sequence: CASSYSSRGGKETQYF.